The 2 T cell receptor beta chains below were found in one sample sequenced in a study of CXCR3-negative and CXCR3-positive naive CD8 T cells. Through 5' RACE with UMI labels, the TRB cDNA libraries were prepared. With the 5' RACE reads reprocessed, TCRdb shows one record per CDR3 protein and no DNA. Its listing shows under 90,000 distinct CDR3 sequences. Study observations and caveats: Naive cells positive for CXCR3 carried more hydrophobic TRB CDR3s than CXCR3-negative ones.

No antigens are known for them. Sequencing was done on a sample of naive CXCR3+ CD8+ T cells from blood. Subset in this sample: CD45RO-CCR7+CD27+CD95- naive CD8+ T cells expressing CXCR3 (TNR3+). Receptor source: a human donor in good health. Some clones in this sample may be carry-over from other donors' samples.

The genes are TRBV6-5 and TRBJ2-2; TCRdb indicates TRBD1, and absent DNA this call remains unverified. The germline CDR1 and CDR2 sequences are MNHEY and SVGAGI. CDR3 length equals 18 residues. CDR3 protein: CARSNLFTGTGDTGELFF.

V is TRBV2 and J is TRBJ2-7. The CDR3 loop spans 12 amino acids. Germline V lookup: CDR1 SNHLY, CDR2 FYNNEI. The CDR3: CASSERAYEQYF.